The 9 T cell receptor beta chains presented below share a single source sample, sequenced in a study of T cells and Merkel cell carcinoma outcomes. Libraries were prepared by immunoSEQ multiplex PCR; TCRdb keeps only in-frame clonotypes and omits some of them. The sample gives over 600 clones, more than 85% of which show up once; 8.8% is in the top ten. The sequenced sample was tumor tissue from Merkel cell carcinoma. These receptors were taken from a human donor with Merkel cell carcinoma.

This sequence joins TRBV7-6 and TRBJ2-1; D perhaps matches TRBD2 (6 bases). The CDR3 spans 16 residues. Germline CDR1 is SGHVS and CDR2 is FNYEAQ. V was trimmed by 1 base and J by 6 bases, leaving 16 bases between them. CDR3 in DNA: TGTGCCAGCAGCTTAGTTGGAGGGGAACTGGGCAATGAGCAGTTCTTC. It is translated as CASSLVGGELGNEQFF.

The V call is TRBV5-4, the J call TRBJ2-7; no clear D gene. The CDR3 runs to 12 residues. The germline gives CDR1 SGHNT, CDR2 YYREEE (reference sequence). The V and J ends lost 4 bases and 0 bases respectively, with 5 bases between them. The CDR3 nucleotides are TGTGCCAGCAGCACGAGCTCCTACGAGCAGTACTTC. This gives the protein CASSTSSYEQYF.

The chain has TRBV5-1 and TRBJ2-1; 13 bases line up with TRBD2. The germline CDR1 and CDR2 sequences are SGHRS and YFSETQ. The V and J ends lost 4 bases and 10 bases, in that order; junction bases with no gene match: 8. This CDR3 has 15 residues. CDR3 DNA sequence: TGCGCCAGCAGCCCCGGACTAGCGGGAGAAGGAGAGCAGTTCTTC. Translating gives CASSPGLAGEGEQFF.

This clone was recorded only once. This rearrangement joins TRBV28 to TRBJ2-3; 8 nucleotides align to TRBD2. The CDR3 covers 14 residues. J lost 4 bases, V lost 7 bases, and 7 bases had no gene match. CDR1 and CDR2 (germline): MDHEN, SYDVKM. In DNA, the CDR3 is TGTGCCAGCAAAACGGGAGGGCAAGCAGATACGCAGTATTTT. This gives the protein CASKTGGQADTQYF.

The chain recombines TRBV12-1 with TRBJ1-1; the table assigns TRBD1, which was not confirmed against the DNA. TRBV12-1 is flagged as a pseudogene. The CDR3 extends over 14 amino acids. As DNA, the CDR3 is TGTGCCAGCAGCTTTCACAGGGGAAATTTTGAAGCTTTCTTT. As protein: CASSFHRGNFEAFF.

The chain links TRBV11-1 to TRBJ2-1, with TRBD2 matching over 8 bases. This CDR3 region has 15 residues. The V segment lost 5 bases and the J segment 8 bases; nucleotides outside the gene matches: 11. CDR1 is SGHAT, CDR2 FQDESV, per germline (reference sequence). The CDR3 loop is CASSPRGGRLDEQFF. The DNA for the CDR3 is TGTGCCAGCAGCCCCCGTGGCGGGAGGCTGGATGAGCAGTTCTTC.

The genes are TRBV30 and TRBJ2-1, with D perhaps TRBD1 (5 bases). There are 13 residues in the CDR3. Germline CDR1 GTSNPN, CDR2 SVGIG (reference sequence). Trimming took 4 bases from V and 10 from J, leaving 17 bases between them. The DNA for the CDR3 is TGTGCCTGGAATGGGGCCTTTATGAGGGAGCAGTTCTTC. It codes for CAWNGAFMREQFF.

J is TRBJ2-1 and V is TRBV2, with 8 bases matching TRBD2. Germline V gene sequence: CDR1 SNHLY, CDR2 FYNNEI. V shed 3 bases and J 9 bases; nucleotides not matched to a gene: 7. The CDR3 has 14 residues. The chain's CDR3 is CASSDGRAYGEQFF. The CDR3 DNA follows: TGTGCCAGCAGTGACGGGAGGGCCTATGGTGAGCAGTTCTTC. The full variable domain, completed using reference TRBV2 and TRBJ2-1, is EPEVTQTPSHQVTQMGQEVILRCVPISNHLYFYWYRQILGQKVEFLVSFYNNEISEKSEIFDDQFSVERPDGSNFTLKIRSTKLEDSAMYFCASSDGRAYGEQFFGPGTRLTVL.

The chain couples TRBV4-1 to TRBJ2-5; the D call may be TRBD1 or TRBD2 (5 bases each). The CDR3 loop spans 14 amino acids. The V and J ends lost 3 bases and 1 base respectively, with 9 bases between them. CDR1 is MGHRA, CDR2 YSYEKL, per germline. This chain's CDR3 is CASSHPGTQETQYF. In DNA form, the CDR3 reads TGCGCCAGCAGCCACCCGGGGACCCAAGAGACCCAGTACTTC.